Shown below are 14 T cell receptor beta chains from a single sample sequenced in a study of neurological immune-mediated disorders. TCRdb redid the calling of the 5' RACE reads with MiXCR, one entry per CDR3 protein. The table includes 15,000 or so distinct CDR3 sequences, approximately 13% detected once. The sequenced material came from CD8+ T cells from blood. The source is a female donor with HTLV-1-associated myelopathy (HAM/TSP).

This clonotype was found many times. V is TRBV9 and J is TRBJ2-5, with TRBD2 identical over 11 bases. Germline V lookup: CDR1 SGDLS, CDR2 YYNGEE. The CDR3 consists of 17 residues. With V trimmed by 0 bases and J by 1 base, 5 bases remained unmatched. The CDR3 DNA reads TGTGCCAGCAGCGTAGCTGGGCTAGCGGGGGGCCAAGAGACCCAGTACTTC. It yields the protein CASSVAGLAGGQETQYF.

This clonotype was seen many times. The rearrangement joins TRBV14 to TRBJ2-1, with D possibly matching TRBD1 (5 bases). This CDR3 has 17 amino acids. CDR1 SGHDN and CDR2 FVKESK come from the germline V gene. V lost 1 base, J lost 11 bases, and 24 bases lay in between. The CDR3 DNA reads TGTGCCAGCAGCCAAGGATTGCATGGACACCGGTCGTCGAAGCAGTTCTTC. Amino acid sequence: CASSQGLHGHRSSKQFF.

This clonotype was found many times. The chain is built from TRBV5-1 and TRBJ2-7; D is perhaps TRBD1 or TRBD2 (5 bases each). V shed 0 bases and J shed 1 base, with 20 bases lying between them. CDR1 and CDR2 from the germline V gene are SGHRS and YFSETQ. This CDR3 region has 18 residues. The CDR3 region has the DNA TGCGCCAGCAGCTTGGGTCTGGGGCTAGCACAGAAATCCTACGAGCAGTACTTC. The encoded protein is CASSLGLGLAQKSYEQYF. The full variable domain, completed using reference TRBV5-1 and TRBJ2-7, is KAGVTQTPRYLIKTRGQQVTLSCSPISGHRSVSWYQQTPGQGLQFLFEYFSETQRNKGNFPGRFSGRQFSNSRSEMNVSTLELGDSALYLCASSLGLGLAQKSYEQYFGPGTRLTVT.

This chain joins TRBV14 and TRBJ2-7; D is undetermined. CDR1 is SGHDN and CDR2 is FVKESK in the germline V gene. The CDR3 covers 19 residues. V shed 0 bases and J shed 2 bases, with 23 bases lying between them. CDR3 sequence (DNA): TGTGCCAGCAGCCAAGATGTCGTTACATATTGGACGGAACCCTACGAGCAGTACTTC. Protein sequence: CASSQDVVTYWTEPYEQYF.

This clonotype was recorded at least ten times. The CDR3 region has the DNA TGTGCCAGCAGCTTAGAGCCGGGACCAGATACGCAGTATTTT. Translating gives CASSLEPGPDTQYF. The chain joins TRBV7-6 to TRBJ2-3; D tentatively reads TRBD1 or TRBD2 (5 bases each). Trimming removed 1 base from V and 4 bases from J, with 9 bases in between. This CDR3 is 14 amino acids long. Germline V CDR1 and CDR2: SGHVS, FNYEAQ.

This chain uses TRBV9 with TRBJ2-6, with 9 bases aligning to TRBD1. The CDR3 length is 21 residues. CDR1 and CDR2 from the germline V gene are SGDLS and YYNGEE. V trimming: 7 bases; J trimming: 0 bases; junction bases outside the gene matches: 20. The CDR3 region is CASVLPFGTGFLNSGANVLTF. CDR3 nucleotides: TGTGCCAGCGTTCTTCCTTTCGGGACAGGGTTCCTTAACTCTGGGGCCAACGTCCTGACTTTC.

This clonotype was seen many times. The chain recombines TRBV7-3 with TRBJ2-3, with a possible D match to TRBD2 (6 bases). The CDR3 runs 16 residues. The germline V gene has CDR1 SGHTA and CDR2 FQGTGA. Trimming cost V 4 bases and J 2 bases, with 16 bases left between them. The CDR3 nucleotides are TGTGCCAGCAGCTCCTCCCCGGGACTTACCACAGATACGCAGTATTTT. Protein sequence: CASSSSPGLTTDTQYF.

In its sample, this clonotype was seen many times. V usage is TRBV7-2 and J usage is TRBJ2-3; no clear D. The V gene lost 5 bases and the J gene lost 0 bases, with 3 bases spanning the gap. The CDR3 length is 12 residues. CDR1 and CDR2 (germline): SGHTA, FQGNSA. The CDR3 DNA reads as TGTGCCAGCAGCCCGAGCACAGATACGCAGTATTTT. The encoded protein is CASSPSTDTQYF.

This clonotype showed up many times. This sequence joins TRBV6-5 and TRBJ2-1, with D tentatively TRBD1 or TRBD2 (6 bases each). Trimming pared 7 bases from V and 7 bases from J, leaving 14 bases between. The CDR3 runs 13 residues. Germline loops: CDR1 MNHEY, CDR2 SVGAGI. For the CDR3, the DNA is TGTGCCAGCAAGCAGGGGACTTGGAATGAGCAGTTCTTC. It specifies CASKQGTWNEQFF.

This clonotype was counted at least ten times. The CDR3 DNA reads as TGCAGTGCTAGGGGTGAGGAAGTGGACTACGAGCAGTACTTC. This gives the protein CSARGEEVDYEQYF. J is TRBJ2-7 and V is TRBV20-1, with D unclear. CDR3 length: 14 amino acids. V lost 3 bases and J lost 3, with 15 bases in between. The germline V gene has CDR1 DFQATT and CDR2 SNEGSKA (reference sequence).

Regarding this clonotype: Compared with germline, one end of the junction differs, possibly owing to a read error. This CDR3 reads CSVEGSGGLTSYEQYF. The CDR3 region has the DNA TGCAGTGTTGAAGGTAGCGGGGGCCTCACCTCCTACGAGCAGTACTTC. The chain couples TRBV29-1 to TRBJ2-7; 9 positions match TRBD2. Germline CDR1 is SQVTM and CDR2 is ANQGSEA. The CDR3 sequence is 16 residues long.

In this sample, this clonotype turned up many times. The chain joins TRBV4-1 to TRBJ2-1; D is uncertain. From germline, CDR1 is MGHRA and CDR2 YSYEKL. There are 15 residues in the CDR3. The V and J ends lost 2 bases and 0 bases respectively, with 8 bases between them. The CDR3 is CASSQRSVSYNEQFF. The CDR3 DNA follows: TGCGCCAGCAGCCAACGAAGCGTCTCCTACAATGAGCAGTTCTTC.

This clonotype appeared many times. The genes are TRBV4-1 and TRBJ1-5, with D unresolved. The CDR3 runs to 16 residues. The V gene's germline CDR1 is MGHRA and CDR2 YSYEKL. V was clipped by 0 bases and J by 6 bases, with 15 bases between them. The CDR3 coding sequence is TGCGCCAGCAGCCAAGAAACCCGGGTTCCGGCTCAGCCCCAGCATTTT. Its translation is CASSQETRVPAQPQHF.

This clonotype was seen at least ten times. The chain carries TRBV29-1 and TRBJ2-1, with TRBD1 matching over 10 bases. This CDR3 contains 14 residues. Germline V gives CDR1 SQVTM, CDR2 ANQGSEA. J lost 6 bases, V lost 1 base, and 3 bases had no gene match. The CDR3 nucleotides read TGCAGCGTTGAAGTCCGGGACAGGGGCAATGAGCAGTTCTTC. Translated, it gives CSVEVRDRGNEQFF.